The 5 T cell receptor beta chains in this list originate from one sample, sequenced in a study of lymphopenia after photon versus proton radiotherapy. Repertoires were generated with immunoSEQ multiplex PCR, while TCRdb's copy carries only in-frame clones and drops some. The sample yields 30,000 to 40,000 clones, under 90% seen once. The sample was peripheral blood, taken from a patient treated with proton-based radiotherapy. These receptor sequences come from a woman between 70 and 85 years old with pancreatic cancer.

The CDR3 nucleotides are TGTGCCAGCAGTTCCTCCCCACAGGGGGCGCGCTACGAGCAGTACTTC. Amino acids: CASSSSPQGARYEQYF. J is TRBJ2-5 and V is TRBV28; 9 nucleotides align to TRBD1. The last part of the DNA fits TRBJ2-7 better; the J call may be wrong. This CDR3 region has 16 residues. Germline V gene data show CDR1 as MDHEN and CDR2 as SYDVKM.

The rearrangement links TRBV6-1 to TRBJ2-5, with TRBD2 matching over 8 bases. Germline V gene data show CDR1 as MNHNS and CDR2 as SASEGT. This CDR3 is built from 16 residues. V was pared by 2 bases and J by 5 bases, with 10 bases of the junction left unmatched. CDR3 in amino acids: CASSERWGAGVETQYF. In nucleotides, the CDR3 is TGTGCCAGCAGTGAAAGGTGGGGAGCGGGAGTGGAGACCCAGTACTTC.

In this sample, this clone turned up a few times. The chain carries TRBV27 and TRBJ1-6; the D gene is possibly TRBD1 (5 bases). Trimming took off 2 bases at V and 11 bases at J, with 7 bases between the two ends. Germline CDR1 is MNHEY and CDR2 is SMNVEV (reference sequence). This CDR3 contains 12 residues. The CDR3 protein is CASSLRGTPLHF. DNA of the CDR3: TGTGCCAGCAGTTTACGGGGGACACCCCTCCACTTT.

The chain joins TRBV6-6 to TRBJ2-7; D perhaps matches TRBD1 (6 bases). This CDR3 has 15 amino acids. Trimming took off 4 bases at V and 4 bases at J, with 17 bases between the two ends. CDR1 is MNHNY and CDR2 is SVGAGI in the germline V gene (reference sequence). CDR3 in amino acids: CASSFLQGQFYEQYF. In DNA, the CDR3 is TGTGCCAGCAGTTTTCTACAAGGACAGTTTTACGAGCAGTACTTC.

This clone came up once. Other DNA sequences in this sample translate to the same CDR3. V is TRBV27 and J is TRBJ2-3; unclear D gene. V was shortened by 8 bases and J by 5 bases, with 5 bases between the two germline ends. Germline values: CDR1 MNHEY, CDR2 SMNVEV (reference sequence). The CDR3 covers 10 residues. CDR3 sequence: CASWGDTQYF. CDR3 coding DNA: TGTGCCAGCTGGGGAGATACGCAGTATTTT.